This TCR beta chain was profiled in a study of control samples from healthy donors and cancer patients. Data came from immunoSEQ multiplex PCR; TCRdb stores just in-frame clones and leaves some out. The profile shows around 110,000 clones, 93% of them singletons. V lost 8 bases, J lost 9 bases, and 16 bases lay in between. Germline CDR1 is LNHDA and CDR2 is SQIVND (reference sequence). The CDR3 sequence is 12 residues long. Input material: blood. The chain joins TRBV19 to TRBJ1-1; D is unresolved. This TCR was recovered from a man younger than 40 in good health. The CDR3 sequence: CASDRPSRKAFF. Written as DNA, the CDR3 is TGTGCCAGTGACCGGCCTTCCCGGAAAGCTTTCTTT.